Sequencing of this TCR beta chain was carried out in a study of human thymus T cells. Assay used: immunoSEQ multiplex PCR; TCRdb lists only in-frame clones, some missing. The sample records fewer than 55,000 clones, over 85% being singletons. Germline V gene lookup returns CDR1 SGDLS and CDR2 YYNGEE. The CDR3 extends over 14 amino acids. Trimming stripped 0 bases from V and 1 base from J, with 7 bases between. On this clone itself: Its antigen remains unknown.

Findings and limits, study-wide: Seemingly biased V and J gene usage marked thymic and blood repertoires.

The sequencing sample was made of blood. The chain combines TRBV9 with TRBJ1-2; tentative D call: TRBD1 (5 bases). The sequence was obtained from a boy under two years old with a congenital heart defect but otherwise immunologically healthy. CDR3 nucleotide sequence: TGTGCCAGCAGCGTAGGGGGCAATAACTATGGCTACACCTTC. As protein: CASSVGGNNYGYTF.